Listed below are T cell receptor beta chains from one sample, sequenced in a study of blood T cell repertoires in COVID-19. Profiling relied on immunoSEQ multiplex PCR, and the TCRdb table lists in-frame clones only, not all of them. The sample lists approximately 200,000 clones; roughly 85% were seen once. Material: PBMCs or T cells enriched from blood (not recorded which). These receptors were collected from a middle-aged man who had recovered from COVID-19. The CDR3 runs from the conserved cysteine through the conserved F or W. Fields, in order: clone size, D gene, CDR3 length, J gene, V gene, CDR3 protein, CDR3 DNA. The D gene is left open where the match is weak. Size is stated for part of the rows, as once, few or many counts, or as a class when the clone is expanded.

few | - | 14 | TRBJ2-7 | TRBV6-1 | CASSEATGPYEQYF | TGTGCCAGCAGTGAAGCAACGGGTCCCTACGAGCAGTACTTC
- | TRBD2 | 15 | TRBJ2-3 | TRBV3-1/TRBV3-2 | CASPRGLAVRGTQYF | TGTGCCAGCCCGCGGGGACTAGCAGTAAGGGGGACGCAGTATTTT
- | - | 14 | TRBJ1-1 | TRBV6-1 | CASSEPGILTEAFF | TGTGCCAGCAGTGAACCAGGGATATTAACTGAAGCTTTCTTT
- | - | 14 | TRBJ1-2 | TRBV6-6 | CAVAGGNVAYGYTF | TGTGCCGTGGCTGGAGGAAACGTAGCCTATGGCTACACCTTC
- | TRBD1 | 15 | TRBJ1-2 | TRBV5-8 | CASSPGQGANYGYTF | TGTGCCAGCAGCCCGGGACAGGGGGCGAACTATGGCTACACCTTC
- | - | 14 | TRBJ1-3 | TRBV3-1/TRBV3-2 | CASSQEGTGNTIYF | TGTGCCAGCAGCCAAGAGGGCACTGGAAACACCATATATTTT
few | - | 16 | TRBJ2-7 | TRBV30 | CAYGSGVGGTSYEQYF | TGTGCATATGGTTCGGGGGTTGGCGGGACCTCCTACGAGCAGTACTTC
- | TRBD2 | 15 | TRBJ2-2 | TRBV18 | CASSPTSGRPGELFF | TGTGCCAGCTCACCAACTAGCGGGAGACCCGGGGAGCTGTTTTTT
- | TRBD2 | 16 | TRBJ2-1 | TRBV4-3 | CASSREASGSIHEQFF | TGCGCCAGCAGCCGAGAAGCTAGCGGGAGTATCCATGAGCAGTTCTTC
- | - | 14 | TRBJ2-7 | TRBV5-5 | CASSLATASYEQYF | TGTGCCAGCAGCTTGGCGACAGCATCCTACGAGCAGTACTTC
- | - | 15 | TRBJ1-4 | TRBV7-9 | CASSHTGMFEEKLFF | TGTGCCAGCAGCCATACAGGGATGTTCGAAGAAAAACTGTTTTTT
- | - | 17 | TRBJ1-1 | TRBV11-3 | CASSLGETRVLNTEAFF | TGTGCCAGCAGCTTAGGCGAAACGAGAGTATTGAACACTGAAGCTTTCTTT
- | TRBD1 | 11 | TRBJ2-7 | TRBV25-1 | CASGQGYEQYF | TGTGCCAGCGGACAGGGGTACGAGCAGTACTTC